One sample yielded the 30 T cell receptor beta chains listed below, sequenced in a study of response to subunit inactivated influenza vaccine. A single record per CDR3 protein comes from TCRdb applying MiXCR to the RT-PCR reads. This sample has about 700,000 distinct CDR3 sequences; 11% to 15% occur once, and the top ten carry 7.5% to 8%. The specimen was PBMCs from blood, collected approximately 15 days before vaccination. These TCRs come from a man over 45 who received an inactivated influenza vaccine.

V and J are TRBV20-1 and TRBJ2-3; the D gene could be TRBD1 or TRBD2 (5 bases each). The CDR3 covers 15 residues. The germline gives CDR1 DFQATT, CDR2 SNEGSKA (reference sequence). Trimming pared 2 bases from V and 0 bases from J, leaving 12 bases between. The CDR3 is CSARIWGRSTDTQYF. The DNA for the CDR3 is TGCAGTGCTAGAATCTGGGGGAGAAGCACAGATACGCAGTATTTT.

This sequence joins TRBV12-3 or TRBV12-4 and TRBJ1-2; a weak D match, TRBD1 (5 bases). V gave up 3 bases and J gave up 13 bases, with 12 bases separating them. This CDR3 comprises 11 residues. CDR3 region: CASSLRGRGTF. CDR3 in DNA: TGTGCCAGCAGTTTGCGGGGCAGAGGCACCTTC.

The CDR3 reads CSASSSSSNTEAFF. The CDR3 DNA follows: TGCAGTGCTAGCTCCAGTTCCTCGAACACTGAAGCTTTCTTT. The V call is TRBV20-1, the J call TRBJ1-1; no definite D call. The CDR3 has 14 amino acids. The ends were cut back, 3 bases at V and 1 base at J, with 12 bases in the middle. Germline V lookup: CDR1 DFQATT, CDR2 SNEGSKA (reference sequence).

This clonotype was seen more than once but under ten times. The V call is TRBV29-1, the J call TRBJ2-3; D not resolved. The CDR3 is 13 residues long. V was clipped by 4 bases and J by 5 bases, with 13 bases between them. Germline CDR1 SQVTM, CDR2 ANQGSEA. CDR3 region: CSVVGGDVDTQYF. The CDR3 nucleotides are TGCAGCGTTGTGGGTGGCGACGTAGATACGCAGTATTTT.

DNA of the CDR3: TGTGCCAGCAGCATTTTACCGGGACTAGCGGGAGATCACAATGAGCAGTTCTTC. Translating it yields CASSILPGLAGDHNEQFF. The chain has TRBV11-2 and TRBJ2-1; 14 nucleotides agree with TRBD2. The junction had 11 bases not matched to a gene; V was cut back by 5 bases and J by 5 bases. Germline V gene sequence: CDR1 SGHAT, CDR2 FQNNGV. This CDR3 comprises 18 residues.

The table lists this clonotype with many counts. The chain recombines TRBV28 with TRBJ2-3; TRBD2 aligns across 10 bases. Germline V lookup: CDR1 MDHEN, CDR2 SYDVKM. Unmatched junction bases numbered 6, after V lost 6 bases and J lost 0 bases. The CDR3 contains 16 residues. The CDR3 loop reads CASSPGLAVSTDTQYF. CDR3 sequence (DNA): TGTGCCAGCAGCCCAGGACTAGCGGTTAGCACAGATACGCAGTATTTT.

This clonotype was picked up many times. The V call is TRBV5-1, the J call TRBJ2-1; TRBD1 might be the D (5 bases). Trimming left V 1 base short and J 5 bases short, with 10 bases between. The CDR3 runs to 14 residues. The V gene's germline CDR1 is SGHRS and CDR2 YFSETQ. In nucleotides, the CDR3 is TGCGCCAGCAGCTTGTGGCAGGGCAACAATGAGCAGTTCTTC. Protein sequence: CASSLWQGNNEQFF.

This clonotype was found a few times. The chain is built from TRBV6-5 and TRBJ2-5; D might be TRBD1 (5 bases). The V end was cut by 7 bases, the J end by 3 bases, with 6 bases between. Per the germline V gene, CDR1 is MNHEY and CDR2 is SVGAGI. This CDR3 has 11 residues. The CDR3 spells CASIREETQYF. The CDR3 nucleotides read TGTGCCAGCATCAGGGAAGAGACCCAGTACTTC.

The chain combines TRBV5-1 with TRBJ2-5; 12 bases match TRBD2. This CDR3 has 16 residues. Germline assignment: CDR1 SGHRS and CDR2 YFSETQ. Germline trimming cut 3 bases from V and 1 base from J; bases unmatched to any gene: 4. The CDR3 loop is CASSWRTSGIQETQYF. CDR3 DNA sequence: TGCGCCAGCAGCTGGAGGACTAGCGGGATCCAAGAGACCCAGTACTTC.

This clonotype appeared a few times. This chain uses TRBV18 with TRBJ2-3; perhaps TRBD1 as D (6 bases). The CDR3 consists of 16 residues. Germline loops: CDR1 KGHSH, CDR2 LQKENI. Trimming left V 1 base short and J 2 bases short, with 13 bases between. The CDR3 region has the DNA TGTGCCAGCTCACCACTACAGACAGGAGACACAGATACGCAGTATTTT. Translated: CASSPLQTGDTDTQYF.

The genes are TRBV18 and TRBJ2-1, with D possibly TRBD1 on 6 matching bases. CDR1 and CDR2 (germline): KGHSH, LQKENI. The CDR3 is 14 amino acids. The ends were cut back, 6 bases at V and 6 bases at J, with 15 bases in the middle. CDR3 region: CASSPQQGPNEQFF. The CDR3 coding sequence is TGTGCCAGCTCGCCTCAACAGGGACCCAATGAGCAGTTCTTC.

This clonotype turned up a few times. The V gene is TRBV27, the J gene TRBJ2-1; D unresolved. V was clipped by 3 bases and J by 9 bases, with 15 bases between them. Germline CDR1 MNHEY, CDR2 SMNVEV (reference sequence). The CDR3 is 14 residues long. CDR3 residues: CASSFLNPDSEQFF. In nucleotides, the CDR3 is TGTGCCAGCAGTTTCCTTAATCCCGATTCTGAGCAGTTCTTC.

The table lists this clonotype with a few counts. This chain links TRBV3-1 with TRBJ2-3; no firm D call. The CDR3 runs to 14 residues. With 1 base removed from V and 3 bases from J, the gap between germline ends came to 8 bases. Germline CDR1 is LGHDT and CDR2 is YNNKEL (reference sequence). In DNA form, the CDR3 reads TGTGCCAGCAGCCAAGTACACAGTACAGATACGCAGTATTTT. Residues: CASSQVHSTDTQYF.

A few counts support this clonotype. The rearrangement links TRBV6-2 or TRBV6-3 to TRBJ2-7; D uncertain. There are 16 residues in the CDR3. The germline V gene has CDR1 MNHEY and CDR2 SVGEGT. The V end lost 2 bases, the J end lost 2 bases, and 16 bases lay between the germline ends. The CDR3, as DNA: TGTGCCAGCAGTTACGGGCCGACTTGGACCCCCTACGAGCAGTACTTC. Protein sequence: CASSYGPTWTPYEQYF.

This clonotype was found many times. The V gene is TRBV4-2, the J gene TRBJ1-5, with D perhaps TRBD1 (5 bases). V shed 0 bases and J shed 6 bases, with 15 bases lying between them. This CDR3 comprises 16 residues. In germline, CDR1 is LGHNA, CDR2 YNFKEQ. The CDR3: CASSQDFPGGGQPQHF. Here the CDR3 DNA reads TGTGCCAGCAGCCAAGATTTCCCAGGCGGGGGTCAGCCCCAGCATTTT.

The rearrangement joins TRBV5-1 to TRBJ2-7; 8 nucleotides match TRBD1. The CDR3 loop spans 14 amino acids. Germline CDR1 reads SGHRS; CDR2 reads YFSETQ. The J segment lost 6 bases and the V segment lost 4 bases, leaving 9 bases of the junction unmatched. The CDR3 coding sequence is TGCGCCAGCAGCCCCTTACAGGGGGTATCCGAGCAGTACTTC. It encodes CASSPLQGVSEQYF. Based on the CDR3 plus reference TRBV5-1 and TRBJ2-7, the full variable domain is KAGVTQTPRYLIKTRGQQVTLSCSPISGHRSVSWYQQTPGQGLQFLFEYFSETQRNKGNFPGRFSGRQFSNSRSEMNVSTLELGDSALYLCASSPLQGVSEQYFGPGTRLTVT.

In its sample, this clonotype was seen a few times. The V call is TRBV7-2, the J call TRBJ2-3; 10 nucleotides agree with TRBD2. The CDR3 runs to 15 residues. With V trimmed by 5 bases and J by 8 bases, 10 bases remained unmatched. In germline, CDR1 is SGHTA, CDR2 FQGNSA. CDR3 loop: CASSREREGRGTQYF. Written as DNA, the CDR3 is TGTGCCAGCAGCCGCGAGCGGGAGGGCCGTGGTACGCAGTATTTT.

In this sample, this clonotype turned up many times. The chain uses TRBV7-8 and TRBJ2-1, with 8 bases lining up with TRBD2. CDR1 is SGHVS, CDR2 FQNEAQ, per germline. CDR3 length equals 15 residues. V was pared by 6 bases and J by 4 bases, with 8 bases of the junction left unmatched. The DNA for the CDR3 is TGTGCCAGCAGTTTTAGCGGGAACTCTTACAATGAGCAGTTCTTC. It yields the protein CASSFSGNSYNEQFF.

The CDR3 loop is CASSYSSGGAGAKNIQYF. The DNA of the CDR3 is TGTGCCAGCAGTTACTCGAGTGGGGGCGCGGGGGCCAAAAACATTCAGTACTTC. The chain joins TRBV6-5 to TRBJ2-4; D possibly matches TRBD1 or TRBD2 (6 bases each). CDR1 is MNHEY and CDR2 is SVGAGI in the germline V gene. Trimming took 0 bases from V and 1 from J, leaving 16 bases between them. The CDR3 is 18 amino acids.

The V and J genes are TRBV5-1 and TRBJ2-3; D assignment may be TRBD1 or TRBD2 (5 bases each). Deletions cut 0 bases from V and 3 bases from J, with 11 bases between. Germline assignment: CDR1 SGHRS and CDR2 YFSETQ. The CDR3 is 15 amino acids. The chain's CDR3 is CASSLAGSGTDTQYF. The CDR3 DNA reads TGCGCCAGCAGCTTGGCAGGGAGTGGTACAGATACGCAGTATTTT.

The gene calls are TRBV13 and TRBJ2-1; either TRBD1 or TRBD2 may fit D (5 bases each). V lost 5 bases and J lost 0, with 20 bases in between. CDR1 and CDR2 from the germline V gene are PRHDT and FYEKMQ (reference sequence). This CDR3 is 18 amino acids long. The CDR3 DNA reads TGTGCCAGCAGCAACCCCCGGGACGGATTGAGCTCCTACAATGAGCAGTTCTTC. As protein: CASSNPRDGLSSYNEQFF. Together with reference TRBV13 and TRBJ2-1, the CDR3 gives the full variable domain: AAGVIQSPRHLIKEKRETATLKCYPIPRHDTVYWYQQGPGQDPQFLISFYEKMQSDKGSIPDRFSAQQFSDYHSELNMSSLELGDSALYFCASSNPRDGLSSYNEQFFGPGTRLTVL.

The chain has TRBV4-2 and TRBJ1-2; 7 bases fit TRBD1. The CDR3 has 16 residues. Germline CDR1 and CDR2: LGHNA and YNFKEQ. With V trimmed by 0 bases and J by 5 bases, 9 bases remained unmatched. The CDR3 spells CASSQDDRALPYGYTF. CDR3 DNA: TGTGCCAGCAGCCAAGACGACAGGGCCCTACCTTATGGCTACACCTTC.

In its sample, this clonotype was seen many times. The chain employs TRBV15 and TRBJ1-6; no definite D call. Germline V gene data show CDR1 as LNHNV and CDR2 as YYDKDF (reference sequence). V dropped 5 bases and J dropped 7 bases, with 15 bases sitting between them. The length of the CDR3 is 15 residues. This CDR3 is CATSRTRSLNSPLHF. CDR3 coding DNA: TGTGCCACCAGCCGCACACGGTCGTTGAATTCACCCCTCCACTTT.

This clonotype was counted a few times. The DNA of the CDR3 is TGCAGTGCTAGACGTCAGGGGAATCTCTACGAGCAGTACTTC. Residues: CSARRQGNLYEQYF. This chain connects TRBV20-1 to TRBJ2-7; the D gene is possibly TRBD1 (6 bases). The germline V gene encodes CDR1 DFQATT and CDR2 SNEGSKA (reference sequence). The CDR3 is 14 residues long. Deletions cut 2 bases from V and 3 bases from J, with 14 bases between.

Only a few counts were recorded for this clonotype. The J gene is TRBJ2-5, the V gene TRBV6-1; 7 nucleotides line up with TRBD1. From germline, CDR1 is MNHNS and CDR2 SASEGT. V lost 6 bases to trimming and J lost 5 bases; unmatched junction nucleotides: 9. This CDR3 spans 14 amino acids. CDR3 sequence (DNA): TGTGCCAGCAGCCCTAGACAGGGCCCGGAGACCCAGTACTTC. Encoded protein: CASSPRQGPETQYF.

The sample holds a few counts of this clonotype. The chain has TRBV13 and TRBJ2-3; no reliable D call. Trimming removed 4 bases from V and 4 bases from J, with 12 bases in between. Germline CDR1 is PRHDT and CDR2 is FYEKMQ (reference sequence). This CDR3 spans 14 amino acids. The CDR3 is CASSSDRSADTQYF. The DNA of the CDR3 is TGTGCCAGCAGCTCCGACCGAAGCGCAGATACGCAGTATTTT.

The J gene is TRBJ2-1, the V gene TRBV12-3 or TRBV12-4, with TRBD1 as a possible D gene (6 bases). There are 16 residues in the CDR3. Deletions cut 2 bases from V and 6 bases from J, with 17 bases between. The CDR3 nucleotides are TGTGCCAGCAGTTTATTGGCCAGGGGTAGTGTCAATGAGCAGTTCTTC. Its translation: CASSLLARGSVNEQFF.

This clonotype was seen more than once but under ten times. This sequence joins TRBV29-1 and TRBJ1-1; D may be TRBD1 (6 bases). The CDR3 has 14 residues. V lost 4 bases and J 0 bases, leaving 12 bases between the germline ends. The germline gives CDR1 SQVTM, CDR2 ANQGSEA. The CDR3 protein is CSVVGGGMNTEAFF. In nucleotides, the CDR3 is TGCAGCGTTGTAGGGGGAGGCATGAACACTGAAGCTTTCTTT.

This clonotype was detected only a few times. The DNA for the CDR3 is TGTGCCAGCAGTTTCCACAGGGTCACTGAAGCTTTCTTT. This gives the protein CASSFHRVTEAFF. V is TRBV12-3 or TRBV12-4 and J is TRBJ1-1; weak D call: TRBD1 (6 bases). V was pared by 3 bases and J by 4 bases, with 9 bases between. The CDR3 totals 13 residues.

This clonotype was counted only a few times. V is TRBV13 and J is TRBJ2-7; 13 nucleotides match TRBD2. The CDR3 is made up of 15 amino acids. With 3 bases clipped from V and 3 bases from J, the junction kept 2 bases outside the gene matches. Germline V gene lookup returns CDR1 PRHDT and CDR2 FYEKMQ (reference sequence). The CDR3 is CASSFRTSGGYEQYF. The DNA of the CDR3 is TGTGCCAGCAGCTTCCGGACTAGCGGGGGCTACGAGCAGTACTTC.